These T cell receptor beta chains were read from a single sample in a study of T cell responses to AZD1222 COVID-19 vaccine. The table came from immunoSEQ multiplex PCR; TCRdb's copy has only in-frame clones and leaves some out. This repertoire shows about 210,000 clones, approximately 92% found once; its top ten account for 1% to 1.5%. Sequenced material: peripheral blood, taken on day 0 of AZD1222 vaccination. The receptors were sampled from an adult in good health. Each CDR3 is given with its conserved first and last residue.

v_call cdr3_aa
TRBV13 CASSRWMGGNNYGYTF
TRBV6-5 CASSYSRGGYYGYTF
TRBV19 CASSILGTENEQYF
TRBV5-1 CASGRDYGYTF
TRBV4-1 CASRIGSQSANEKLFF
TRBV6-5 CASSYSLYQPQHF
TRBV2 CASRGDRGGYGYTF
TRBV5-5 CASTRGLGVWTGELFF
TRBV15 CATGTVGYNEQFF
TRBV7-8 CASAVGISRNTEAFF
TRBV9 CASSVSGQGYTGELFF
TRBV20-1 CSASPRQGNSPLHF
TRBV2 CASSNELGTVQNIQYF
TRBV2 CASSGSGKLFF
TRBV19 CATHRGVGNQPQHF
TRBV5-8 CASSRGTAANYGYTF
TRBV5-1 CASSLGLAGTNTGELFF
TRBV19 CASSIGGGGAYNEQFF
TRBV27 CASSLGGRGIYGYTF
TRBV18 CASSPPGTPTGGSGQPQHF